Below, one T cell receptor beta chain is given with its context. Its target is not known. Pooling covered second doses at about 4 or about 12 weeks. Generated by immunoSEQ multiplex PCR, the TCRdb table keeps only in-frame clones and is missing some. The sample has 120,000 to 150,000 clones, around 83% seen once. These data belong to a study of T cell responses to AZD1222 COVID-19 vaccine. Study observations and caveats: None of the repertoires were sampled until the peak T cell response had passed.

V was shortened by 0 bases and J by 1 base, with 9 bases between the two germline ends. This CDR3 comprises 15 residues. From germline, CDR1 is MNHEY and CDR2 SVGAGI. This specimen was peripheral blood, taken 28 days after the second AZD1222 dose. This sequence was found in an adult who received the AZD1222 COVID-19 vaccine. V gene TRBV6-5 combines with J gene TRBJ2-5; D gene unclear. Here the CDR3 DNA reads TGTGCCAGCAGTTACTCGACCCCGGGCCAAGAGACCCAGTACTTC. Its protein product is CASSYSTPGQETQYF.